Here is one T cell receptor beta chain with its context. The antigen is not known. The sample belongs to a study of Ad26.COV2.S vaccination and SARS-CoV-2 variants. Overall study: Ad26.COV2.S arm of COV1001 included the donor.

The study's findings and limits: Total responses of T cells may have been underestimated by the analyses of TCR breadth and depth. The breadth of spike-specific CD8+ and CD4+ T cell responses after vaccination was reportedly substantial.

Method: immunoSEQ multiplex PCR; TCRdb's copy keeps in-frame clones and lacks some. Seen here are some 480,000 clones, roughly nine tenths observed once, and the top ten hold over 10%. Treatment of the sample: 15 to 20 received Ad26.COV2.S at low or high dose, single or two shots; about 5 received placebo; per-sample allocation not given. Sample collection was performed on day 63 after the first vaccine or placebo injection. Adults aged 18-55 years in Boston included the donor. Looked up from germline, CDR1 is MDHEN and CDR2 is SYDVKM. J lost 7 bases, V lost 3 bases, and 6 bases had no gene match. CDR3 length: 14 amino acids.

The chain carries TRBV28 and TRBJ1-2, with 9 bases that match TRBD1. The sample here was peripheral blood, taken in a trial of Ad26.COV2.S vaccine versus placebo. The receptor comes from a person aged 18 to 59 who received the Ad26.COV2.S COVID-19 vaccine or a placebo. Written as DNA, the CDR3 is TGTGCCAGCAGTTTGGGGACAGGGTTCCTTGGCTACACCTTC. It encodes CASSLGTGFLGYTF.